These 3 T cell receptor beta chains came from one sample sequenced in a study of blood T cell repertoires in COVID-19. Profiled with immunoSEQ multiplex PCR; TCRdb holds only in-frame clones, not every one. The sample shows approximately 240,000 clones, 86% of them seen only once. The sample comprised PBMCs or T cells enriched from blood (not recorded which). The source is a woman in her fifties or sixties in a cohort exposed to, infected with or recovered from COVID-19 (not recorded which).

CDR3 sequence (DNA): TGTGCCAGTACCCCGGACAGGAGCTATGGCTACACCTTC. It is translated as CASTPDRSYGYTF. The rearrangement joins TRBV5-4 to TRBJ1-2, with 7 positions matching TRBD1. This CDR3 contains 13 residues. V shed 8 bases and J 4 bases; nucleotides not matched to a gene: 8. Germline V gene sequence: CDR1 SGHNT, CDR2 YYREEE (reference sequence).

Points on this clone: Other DNA sequences of this sample code for an identical CDR3. The V and J genes are TRBV19 and TRBJ2-1, with D perhaps TRBD2 (6 bases). This CDR3 is 14 amino acids long. Deletions cut 3 bases from V and 0 bases from J, with 6 bases between. Germline CDR1 reads LNHDA; CDR2 reads SQIVND (reference sequence). The CDR3 sequence: CASSMGGSYNEQFF. For the CDR3, the DNA is TGTGCCAGTAGTATGGGGGGCTCCTACAATGAGCAGTTCTTC.

This chain uses TRBV27 with TRBJ2-5; 11 bases match TRBD2. V lost 5 bases, J lost 5 bases, and 13 bases stayed unmatched. The CDR3 covers 17 residues. Germline CDR1 reads MNHEY; CDR2 reads SMNVEV (reference sequence). DNA of the CDR3: TGTGCCAGCAGTCGGGGGCGTACTAGCGGGGGTACGGAGACCCAGTACTTC. It encodes CASSRGRTSGGTETQYF.